This is a list of T cell receptor beta chains from one sample in a study of technical replicates of blood from a few donors. Assay: immunoSEQ multiplex PCR; the TCRdb copy retains only in-frame clones and omits some. The sample includes about 60,000 clones, about 86% of them seen just once. Sequencing used PBMCs. The receptors were gathered from a human donor in good health. Some clones in this sample may be carry-over from other donors' samples. Both conserved end residues are part of each CDR3. The D gene is left open where the match is weak. Where a row states a size, it is once, few, many or the class of an expanded clone; other rows omit it.

TRBJ2-7	TRBD1	.	TRBV4-1	CASREQYGGQGSHEQYF	TGCGCCAGCAGGGAACAATACGGCGGACAGGGTTCCCACGAGCAGTACTTC
TRBJ2-2	.	few	TRBV9	CASSVTTGLPGELFF	TGTGCCAGCAGCGTGACAACAGGGCTTCCTGGGGAGCTGTTTTTT
TRBJ2-2	.	few	TRBV5-4	CASSLQGRAGELFF	TGTGCCAGCAGCTTGCAGGGGCGCGCCGGGGAGCTGTTTTTT
TRBJ1-2	TRBD1	.	TRBV10-3	CAITRQGTYGYTF	TGTGCCATCACTCGACAGGGGACCTATGGCTACACCTTC
TRBJ2-7	.	.	TRBV7-2	CASSPEAGTHYEQYF	TGTGCCAGCAGCCCCGAAGCCGGGACACACTACGAGCAGTACTTC
TRBJ2-7	TRBD2	.	TRBV12-5	CASGPGLADYYEQYF	TGTGCTAGTGGTCCGGGACTAGCGGACTACTACGAGCAGTACTTC
TRBJ1-1	.	.	TRBV7-2	CASSPRGVNTEAFF	TGTGCCAGCAGCCCCCGGGGGGTGAACACTGAAGCTTTCTTT
TRBJ2-1	.	.	TRBV4-3	CASSHWRNNEQFF	TGCGCCAGCAGTCATTGGAGGAACAATGAGCAGTTCTTC
TRBJ2-7	.	.	TRBV14	CASSQDTRGWSYEQYF	TGTGCCAGCAGCCAAGATACGCGGGGCTGGTCCTACGAGCAGTACTTC
TRBJ1-5	.	.	TRBV12-5	CASGLGQTAQHF	TGTGCTAGTGGTTTGGGACAGACGGCCCAGCATTTT
TRBJ1-6	.	.	TRBV19	CASSIGGQNNSPLHF	TGTGCCAGTAGTATTGGTGGACAGAATAATTCACCCCTCCACTTT
TRBJ2-5	TRBD2	once	TRBV5-1	CASSFDGGAFGQETQYF	TGCGCCAGCAGCTTCGACGGGGGGGCATTTGGGCAAGAGACCCAGTACTTC
TRBJ2-1	.	.	TRBV27	CASSLSSNEQFF	TGTGCCAGCAGTTTATCGAGCAATGAGCAGTTCTTC
TRBJ2-2	.	once	TRBV7-6	CASSAAGRSGELFF	TGTGCCAGCAGTGCCGCGGGGCGGTCCGGGGAGCTGTTTTTT
TRBJ1-5	.	.	TRBV19	CASSMAGYGQPQHF	TGTGCCAGTAGTATGGCGGGGTACGGACAGCCCCAGCATTTT
TRBJ2-2	TRBD1	.	TRBV19	CASRSGQENTGELFF	TGTGCCAGTAGGTCGGGACAGGAAAACACCGGGGAGCTGTTTTTT
TRBJ1-1	.	once	TRBV9	CASGGRGNTEAFF	TGTGCCAGCGGCGGGCGCGGTAACACTGAAGCTTTCTTT
TRBJ1-1	.	.	TRBV15	CATSISGGPEAFF	TGTGCCACCAGCATTAGCGGGGGACCTGAAGCTTTCTTT
TRBJ2-7	.	.	TRBV4-1	CASRMGGTSYEQYF	TGCGCCAGCAGGATGGGGGGTACGTCCTACGAGCAGTACTTC
TRBJ1-6	TRBD1	.	TRBV4-1	CASSQGQGPSNSPLHF	TGCGCCAGCAGCCAAGGACAGGGACCATCCAATTCACCCCTCCACTTT
TRBJ2-1	.	.	TRBV19	CASTRTALTYNEQFF	TGTGCCAGTACCAGGACAGCCCTTACCTACAATGAGCAGTTCTTC
TRBJ2-7	.	.	TRBV5-8	CASSQSLRRLRMYF	TGTGCCAGCAGCCAATCACTTAGGCGACTAAGGATGTACTTC
TRBJ2-2	TRBD2	.	TRBV6-5	CASSKLAGGAGELFF	TGTGCCAGCAGTAAACTAGCGGGAGGCGCCGGGGAGCTGTTTTTT
TRBJ2-5	.	.	TRBV11-1	CASSTRQELKTQYF	TGTGCCAGCAGCACCCGACAAGAGTTGAAGACCCAGTACTTC
TRBJ1-5	.	.	TRBV6-1	CASGLQSPNQPQHF	TGTGCCAGCGGTCTGCAGTCCCCCAATCAGCCCCAGCATTTT